The clone carrying this TCR beta chain turned up a few times. The second PCR ran roughly 6 to 11 cycles with a sample-barcoded 5' primer and J-beta primers. Using its own MiXCR run on the 5' RACE reads, TCRdb lists one record per CDR3 protein. This table holds 600,000 or so distinct CDR3 sequences, roughly 21% found once. These data originate in a study of blood T cells in healthy people across ages. Germline CDR1 and CDR2: SGHTA and FQGNSA. The trim removed 5 bases at V and 6 bases at J, leaving 13 bases unmatched. CDR3 length: 17 amino acids. Source material: blood. The clonotype was recovered from a man between 65 and 85 years old in good health. This rearrangement joins TRBV7-2 to TRBJ2-2; 9 bases agree with TRBD2. CDR3 nucleotide sequence: TGTGCCAGCAGCAAAAACTTAGCGGGAGTAATCGCCGGGGAGCTGTTTTTT. It yields the protein CASSKNLAGVIAGELFF.